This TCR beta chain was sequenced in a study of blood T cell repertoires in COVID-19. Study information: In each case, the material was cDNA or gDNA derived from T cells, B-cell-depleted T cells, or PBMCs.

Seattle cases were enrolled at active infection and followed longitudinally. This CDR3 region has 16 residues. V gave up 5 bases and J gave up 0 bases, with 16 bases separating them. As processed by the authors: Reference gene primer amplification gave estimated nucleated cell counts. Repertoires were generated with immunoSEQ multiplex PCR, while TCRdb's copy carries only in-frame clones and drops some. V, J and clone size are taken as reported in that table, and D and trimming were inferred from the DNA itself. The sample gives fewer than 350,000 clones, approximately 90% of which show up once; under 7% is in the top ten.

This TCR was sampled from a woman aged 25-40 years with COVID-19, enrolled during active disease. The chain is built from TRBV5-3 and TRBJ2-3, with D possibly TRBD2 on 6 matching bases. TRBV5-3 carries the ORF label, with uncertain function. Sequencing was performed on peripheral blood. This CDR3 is CARRPGTSTSTDTQYF. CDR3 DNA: TGTGCCAGAAGACCGGGGACTTCAACTAGCACAGATACGCAGTATTTT.